This is a list of T cell receptor beta chains from one sample in a study of T-cell memory formation after mild COVID-19. Each CDR3 protein gets one entry after TCRdb re-called the 5' RACE reads with MiXCR. The sample includes about 240,000 distinct CDR3 sequences, over 9% of them seen just once. Sequencing was done on a sample of PBMCs or a T cell subset sorted from them (not recorded which). Receptor source: a man younger than 35 who had mild COVID-19 (a few samples of this study predate the infection). Cell type and time point are not known. The CDR3 runs from the conserved cysteine through the conserved F or W. Fields, in order: V gene, J gene, D gene, clone size, CDR3 DNA, CDR3 protein. D genes are given only for firm matches. A row's size may be missing; if present it is once, few, many or a size class.

TRBV12-3/TRBV12-4	TRBJ1-2	-	few	TGTGCCAGCAGTTTTGGGGAGGGCTATGGCTACACCTTC	CASSFGEGYGYTF
TRBV5-1	TRBJ2-7	-	few	TGCGCCAGCAGCCCGCTCGGGGTTAACGAGCAGTACTTC	CASSPLGVNEQYF
TRBV3-2	TRBJ2-7	-	few	TGTGCCAGCAGCCCTACTGGTCGTGGATTCTACGAGCAGTACTTC	CASSPTGRGFYEQYF
TRBV7-2	TRBJ2-1	-	-	TGTGCCAGCAGCACCTATAACAATGAGCAGTTCTTC	CASSTYNNEQFF
TRBV7-8	TRBJ2-3	-	many	TGTGCCAGCAGCCCCCGCGGGGTTAGCACAGATACGCAGTATTTT	CASSPRGVSTDTQYF
TRBV11-2	TRBJ1-2	-	few	TGTGCCAGCAGCTTCAATCCCCCCCCAGGAGCGAGCGGCTACACCTTC	CASSFNPPPGASGYTF
TRBV5-1	TRBJ2-7	-	few	TGCGCCAGCAGCTTGGCAGGGCCCAACGAGCAGTACTTC	CASSLAGPNEQYF
TRBV7-2	TRBJ1-1	-	many	TGTGCCAGCAGCACTGGGACATCTGAAGCTTTCTTT	CASSTGTSEAFF
TRBV7-2	TRBJ1-1	-	-	TGTGCCAGCAGCTTAGAAGTGGTTGGGATCGCTGAAGCTTTCTTT	CASSLEVVGIAEAFF
TRBV5-1	TRBJ1-1	TRBD1	-	TGCGCCAGCAGCTGGGGACAGGGGTGGAACACTGAAGCTTTCTTT	CASSWGQGWNTEAFF
TRBV4-1	TRBJ1-2	-	-	TGCGCCAGCAGCCCCGGCGGGGGAGTCGGCTATGGCTACACCTTC	CASSPGGGVGYGYTF
TRBV12-3/TRBV12-4	TRBJ1-3	-	few	TGTGCCAGCAGTCCGCTTGGGCGGAGGGGAAACACCATATATTTT	CASSPLGRRGNTIYF
TRBV7-2	TRBJ1-5	TRBD1	-	TGTGCCAGCAGCTTTTGGGACAGGGGGCCTAATCAGCCCCAGCATTTT	CASSFWDRGPNQPQHF
TRBV5-1	TRBJ2-5	-	many	TGCGCCAGCAGCTTCTCTGACATAACGGAGACCCAGTACTTC	CASSFSDITETQYF
TRBV11-2	TRBJ2-2	TRBD1	many	TGTGCCAGCAGCTTAGGGACAGGGGCCGGGGAGCTGTTTTTT	CASSLGTGAGELFF
TRBV11-2	TRBJ2-2	-	few	TGTGCCAGCAGCTTAGATTTCGGCGGGGCCCACACCGGGGAGCTGTTTTTT	CASSLDFGGAHTGELFF
TRBV3-1	TRBJ1-1	TRBD1	few	TGTGCCAGCAGCCCCGACCCGACAGGGGGACGGACTGAAGCTTTCTTT	CASSPDPTGGRTEAFF
TRBV4-2	TRBJ2-1	TRBD1	many	TGTGCCAGCAGCCAGCCTGGACAGGGATCGGATGAGCAGTTCTTC	CASSQPGQGSDEQFF
TRBV7-2	TRBJ2-4	-	-	TGTGCCAGCAGCTTATTTGGGCTGCGGGGAAACATTCAGTACTTC	CASSLFGLRGNIQYF
TRBV9	TRBJ2-3	-	-	TGTGCCAGCAATAGATTGGGGGGCCCAGATACGCAGTATTTT	CASNRLGGPDTQYF
TRBV27	TRBJ2-3	-	few	TGTGCCAGCACAGGGGATACGCAGTATTTT	CASTGDTQYF
TRBV7-9	TRBJ2-5	-	-	TGTGCCAGCAGCTTGAGCCAAGGGGAACAGACCCAGTACTTC	CASSLSQGEQTQYF
TRBV7-2	TRBJ2-5	TRBD1	few	TGTGCCAGCAGACGGGACAGGCAAGAGACCCAGTACTTC	CASRRDRQETQYF
TRBV6-2/TRBV6-3	TRBJ2-3	-	-	TGTGCCAGCAGTAAGATCGGGGCTAGCACAGATACGCAGTATTTT	CASSKIGASTDTQYF
TRBV4-2	TRBJ2-5	TRBD2	-	TGTGCCAGCAGCCAAGATAGGAGCGGGGGGGCTAATTTGGAGACCCAGTACTTC	CASSQDRSGGANLETQYF
TRBV12-3/TRBV12-4	TRBJ1-4	-	few	TGTGCCAGCAGTTTGAGGAGTTTTAATGAAAAACTGTTTTTT	CASSLRSFNEKLFF